A selection of T cell receptor beta chains follows, all from one sample in a study of T-cell memory formation after mild COVID-19. TCRdb passed the 5' RACE reads through MiXCR, listing each CDR3 protein once. In the table there are hundreds of thousands of distinct CDR3 sequences, about 20% of which are singletons. Source material: PBMCs or a T cell subset sorted from them (not recorded which). Every receptor here comes from an adult woman who had mild COVID-19 (a few samples of this study predate the infection). Cell type and time point are not known. CDR3s include the opening cysteine and the closing phenylalanine or tryptophan. Fields, in order: J gene, clone size, D gene, V gene, CDR3 DNA, CDR3 protein. The D gene is left open where the match is weak. Clone size is shown for a subset of rows, as once, few, many or a class of expanded clone.

>TRBJ2-5|few|TRBD2|TRBV12-3/TRBV12-4
TGTGCCAGCAGTCGGGGGGTCGATGGGGAGACCCAGTACTTC
CASSRGVDGETQYF
>TRBJ2-7|NA|NA|TRBV20-1
TGCAGTGCTCAGGTGTGGAGGGAAGTAGTCGAGCAGTACTTC
CSAQVWREVVEQYF
>TRBJ2-2|few|NA|TRBV5-6
TGTGCCAGCAGCTTGGTGACAAGGGAGCTGTTTTTT
CASSLVTRELFF
>TRBJ1-5|NA|NA|TRBV6-4
TGTGCCAGCAGTGAACGGGAGAATCAGCCCCAGCATTTT
CASSERENQPQHF
>TRBJ1-3|NA|NA|TRBV7-8
TGTGCCAGCAGCCCCCGGAGCTCTGGAAACACCATATATTTT
CASSPRSSGNTIYF
>TRBJ1-5|few|NA|TRBV15
TGTGCCACCAGCCCCCTTGGGGGGGTAAGCAATCAGCCCCAGCATTTT
CATSPLGGVSNQPQHF
>TRBJ1-1|NA|NA|TRBV9
TGTGCCAGCAGCGTAGTGGGCACTGAAGCTTTCTTT
CASSVVGTEAFF
>TRBJ2-1|many|TRBD2|TRBV7-9
TGTGCCAGCAGCTCGCCGGGGGGGCCGGGGCGTGAGCAGTTCTTC
CASSSPGGPGREQFF
>TRBJ2-1|NA|TRBD2|TRBV7-8
TGTGCCAGCAGCTCCACTAGCGGGAATTGGAATGAGCAGTTCTTC
CASSSTSGNWNEQFF
>TRBJ2-3|few|TRBD2|TRBV20-1
TGCAGTGCTTCGGGATGGGAGCGGGAGGGCCGCACAGATACGCAGTATTTT
CSASGWEREGRTDTQYF
>TRBJ1-1|few|NA|TRBV7-9
TGTGCCAGCAGCTTAAAGGACGTGCGAGCTTTCTTT
CASSLKDVRAFF
>TRBJ2-3|NA|NA|TRBV7-3
TGTGCCAGCAGCTTAACCAACAACCCAGGCACAGATACGCAGTATTTT
CASSLTNNPGTDTQYF
>TRBJ2-1|NA|NA|TRBV7-7
TGTGCTAGCAGTCCAGGACCGGAACAATACAATGAGCAGTTCTTC
CASSPGPEQYNEQFF
>TRBJ2-2|NA|TRBD2|TRBV27
TGTGCCAGCAGTTTACGAGCAGCGGGAGGGCCAAGCACCGGGGAGCTGTTTTTT
CASSLRAAGGPSTGELFF
>TRBJ1-6|NA|NA|TRBV11-2
TGTGCCAGCAGCTTGACGACAGTAAATTCACCCCTCCACTTT
CASSLTTVNSPLHF
>TRBJ1-2|NA|NA|TRBV20-1
TGCAGTGCCGCAGAGCTCGGGGGCTACACCTTC
CSAAELGGYTF
>TRBJ2-5|NA|NA|TRBV29-1
TGCAGCGGTGGCCCCTCCATGAGCAGGCCAGGACGAGAGACCCAGTACTTC
CSGGPSMSRPGRETQYF
>TRBJ2-5|NA|NA|TRBV12-3/TRBV12-4
TGTGCCAGTTCTCGGGAGACCGTCTCGAAAGAGACCCAGTACTTC
CASSRETVSKETQYF
>TRBJ2-7|NA|TRBD1|TRBV14
TGTGCCAGCAGCCAACCAGGGGGACAGGGCTCTTCCTACGAGCAGTACTTC
CASSQPGGQGSSYEQYF
>TRBJ1-3|few|NA|TRBV12-3/TRBV12-4
TGTGCCAGCAGCCAGGCTGGAAACACCATATATTTT
CASSQAGNTIYF
>TRBJ2-5|NA|TRBD2|TRBV4-1
TGCGCCAGCAGCCGGCCGGGAGGGACGGCGGAGACCCAGTACTTC
CASSRPGGTAETQYF
>TRBJ2-3|few|NA|TRBV20-1
TGCAGTGCCCTCCCCTCGGCAGATACGCAGTATTTT
CSALPSADTQYF
>TRBJ2-3|few|NA|TRBV27
TGTGCCAGCAGTTTACAGAATTACCTCACAGATACGCAGTATTTT
CASSLQNYLTDTQYF
>TRBJ2-3|NA|NA|TRBV19
TGTGCCAGTAGTACGCGGGGATGGGGCACAGATACGCAGTATTTT
CASSTRGWGTDTQYF
>TRBJ2-1|few|NA|TRBV19
TGTGCCAGTCGGTTTCCTGGGGGCCACAATGAGCAGTTCTTC
CASRFPGGHNEQFF
>TRBJ1-3|few|NA|TRBV7-6
TGTGCCAGCAGCCCGGCAAGCTCTGGAAACACCATATATTTT
CASSPASSGNTIYF
>TRBJ2-1|few|NA|TRBV9
TGTGCCAGCAGCGTAGATGGGGTGTCGGAGGAGCAGTTCTTC
CASSVDGVSEEQFF
>TRBJ1-5|few|NA|TRBV10-3
TGTGCCATCAGGGGGGAGGGGGATCAGCCCCAGCATTTT
CAIRGEGDQPQHF
>TRBJ2-3|NA|NA|TRBV7-9
TGTGCCAGCAGCTTAGGGCCGGAGAGCGGAAACACAGATACGCAGTATTTT
CASSLGPESGNTDTQYF
>TRBJ2-1|few|NA|TRBV24-1
TGTGCCACCAGTGATGGGACGGTCCTCTACAATGAGCAGTTCTTC
CATSDGTVLYNEQFF
>TRBJ2-2|few|NA|TRBV4-2
TGTGCCAGCAGCCAAACCACAGGGTTCAACACCGGGGAGCTGTTTTTT
CASSQTTGFNTGELFF
>TRBJ2-2|few|TRBD1|TRBV7-2
TGTGCCAGCAGCTCCCGACAGGGGGCTGCCACCGGGGAGCTGTTTTTT
CASSSRQGAATGELFF
>TRBJ2-7|NA|NA|TRBV27
TGTGCCAGCAGTTTATCTAGGAACTCCTACGAGCAGTACTTC
CASSLSRNSYEQYF
>TRBJ2-3|NA|NA|TRBV12-3/TRBV12-4
TGTGCCAGCACACCCGCCAGAGGGGTCAGGGGAAAGCAGTATTTT
CASTPARGVRGKQYF
>TRBJ2-7|NA|NA|TRBV5-5
TGTGCCAGCAGCTCCGCACCCAGGGGGACTTCCTACGAGCAGTACTTC
CASSSAPRGTSYEQYF
>TRBJ1-6|NA|NA|TRBV7-3
TGTGCCAGCAGCTTAGAGTCGAGGGGAAGGAATTCACCCCTCCACTTT
CASSLESRGRNSPLHF
>TRBJ2-1|NA|NA|TRBV5-4
TGTGCCAGCAGCCGGATGGGACTTCCTAGGGGTAATGAGCAGTTCTTC
CASSRMGLPRGNEQFF
>TRBJ2-5|NA|TRBD2|TRBV7-2
TGTGCCAGCACCAACGACGGGACTAGCGCGGAGACCCAGTACTTC
CASTNDGTSAETQYF
>TRBJ2-7|many|NA|TRBV12-3/TRBV12-4
TGTGCCAGCAGTTTTGGTCCCACCTACGAGCAGTACTTC
CASSFGPTYEQYF
>TRBJ2-7|NA|NA|TRBV2
TGTGCCAGCAGTGAAGCGAGGAACGAGCAGTACTTC
CASSEARNEQYF
>TRBJ2-3|NA|NA|TRBV7-2
TGTGCCAGCAGCTTTCATCAAGGGGTCACAGATACGCAGTATTTT
CASSFHQGVTDTQYF
>TRBJ2-3|NA|TRBD2|TRBV4-1
TGCGCCAGCAGCCCCGATTTGACTAGCGGGGCAGCCAAAGCAGATACGCAGTATTTT
CASSPDLTSGAAKADTQYF
>TRBJ1-1|NA|TRBD1|TRBV19
TGTGCCAGTATACCGTCAGGACAGGACCTCATGAACACTGAAGCTTTCTTT
CASIPSGQDLMNTEAFF
>TRBJ2-7|few|NA|TRBV10-3
TGTGCCATCAGGGGAGATGACGTTTCGTACGAGCAGTACTTC
CAIRGDDVSYEQYF